Shown below are 8 T cell receptor beta chains from a single sample sequenced in a study of blood T cell repertoires in COVID-19. Profiling relied on immunoSEQ multiplex PCR, and the TCRdb table lists in-frame clones only, not all of them. There are about 230,000 clones in the sample; around four fifths occur only once, and approximately 2.6% lies in the top ten. Material: peripheral blood. These receptor sequences come from an older woman with active or convalescent COVID-19.

This rearrangement joins TRBV2 to TRBJ1-5, with D possibly TRBD1 on 5 matching bases. Trimming removed 7 bases at V and 6 bases at J, with 13 bases between. CDR1 and CDR2 from the germline V gene are SNHLY and FYNNEI. This CDR3 comprises 13 residues. CDR3 bases: TGTGCCAGCATTAAGGGGCTTGGTCAGCCCCAGCATTTT. Protein: CASIKGLGQPQHF. Combining the CDR3 with reference TRBV2 and TRBJ1-5 gives the whole variable domain EPEVTQTPSHQVTQMGQEVILRCVPISNHLYFYWYRQILGQKVEFLVSFYNNEISEKSEIFDDQFSVERPDGSNFTLKIRSTKLEDSAMYFCASIKGLGQPQHFGDGTRLSIL.

The chain carries TRBV7-9 and TRBJ1-1, with D maybe TRBD1 (6 bases). The CDR3 covers 13 residues. The V and J ends lost 3 bases and 6 bases respectively, with 11 bases between them. Per germline, CDR1 SEHNR and CDR2 FQNEAQ (reference sequence). In DNA form, the CDR3 reads TGTGCCAGCAGCTTTATACAGGGCCCTGAAGCTTTCTTT. Protein: CASSFIQGPEAFF.

This clone showed up just a few times. The chain has TRBV4-1 and TRBJ2-3; TRBD2 might be the D (7 bases). V was clipped by 4 bases and J by 2 bases, with 16 bases between them. This CDR3 is 16 amino acids long. Germline CDR1 is MGHRA and CDR2 is YSYEKL. The CDR3 is CASSRWGAGDTDTQYF. CDR3 in DNA: TGCGCCAGCAGCCGCTGGGGGGCGGGGGACACAGATACGCAGTATTTT.

The chain uses TRBV30 and TRBJ1-1; D gene unclear. V lost 1 base, J lost 0 bases, and 6 bases lay in between. The CDR3 contains 13 residues. The germline gives CDR1 GTSNPN, CDR2 SVGIG (reference sequence). Here the CDR3 reads CAWSAQVNTEAFF. CDR3 DNA: TGTGCCTGGAGTGCTCAGGTGAACACTGAAGCTTTCTTT.

The rearrangement uses TRBV5-1 and TRBJ2-2; 11 positions agree with TRBD2. V shed 0 bases, J shed 2 bases, and the junction held 9 bases outside the gene matches. Germline-derived CDR1 and CDR2 are SGHRS and YFSETQ. The CDR3 sequence is 19 residues long. The CDR3 here is CASSLALTSGSFNTGELFF. CDR3 nucleotide sequence: TGCGCCAGCAGCTTGGCCCTAACTAGCGGGAGTTTCAACACCGGGGAGCTGTTTTTT.

CDR3 in DNA: TGTGCCAGTAGTAGACAGACAGGGTTCGGGGAGCTGTTTTTT. Protein sequence: CASSRQTGFGELFF. This chain uses TRBV19 with TRBJ2-2; 7 bases match TRBD1. The CDR3 length is 14 residues. J lost 7 bases, V lost 4 bases, and 6 bases had no gene match. From germline, CDR1 is LNHDA and CDR2 SQIVND (reference sequence).

The chain recombines TRBV10-3 with TRBJ1-5; TRBD1 is a possible D gene (6 bases). V was trimmed by 6 bases and J by 5 bases, leaving 14 bases between them. The CDR3 consists of 14 residues. Germline CDR1 and CDR2: ENHRY and SYGVKD. This CDR3 is CAISRGGSDQPQHF. The CDR3 DNA is TGTGCCATCAGCCGTGGGGGCAGCGATCAGCCCCAGCATTTT.

V and J are TRBV4-1 and TRBJ1-1; no clear D gene. This CDR3 is 12 amino acids long. Per the germline V gene, CDR1 is MGHRA and CDR2 is YSYEKL. Between the trimmed V and J ends, which lost 4 bases and 7 bases, there was a span of 10 bases. The CDR3 DNA reads as TGCGCCAGCAGCCTCCGAGGGAGTGAAGCTTTCTTT. Protein product: CASSLRGSEAFF.